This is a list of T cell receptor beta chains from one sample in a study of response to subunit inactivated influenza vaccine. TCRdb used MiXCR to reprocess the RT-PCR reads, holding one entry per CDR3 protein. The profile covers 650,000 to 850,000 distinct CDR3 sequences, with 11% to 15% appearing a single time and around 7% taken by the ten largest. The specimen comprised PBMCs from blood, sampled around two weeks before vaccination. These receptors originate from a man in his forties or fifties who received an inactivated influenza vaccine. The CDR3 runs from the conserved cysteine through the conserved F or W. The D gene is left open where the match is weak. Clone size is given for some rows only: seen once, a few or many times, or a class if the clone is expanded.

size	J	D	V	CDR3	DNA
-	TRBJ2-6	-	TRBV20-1	CSASLRSGANVLTF	TGCAGTGCTAGTCTTCGATCTGGGGCCAACGTCCTGACTTTC
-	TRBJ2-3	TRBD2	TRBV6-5	CASSYSLAVTDTQYF	TGTGCCAGCAGTTACTCACTAGCGGTCACAGATACGCAGTATTTT
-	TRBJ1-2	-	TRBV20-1	CSAADILNYGYTF	TGCAGTGCTGCTGACATTCTTAACTATGGCTACACCTTC
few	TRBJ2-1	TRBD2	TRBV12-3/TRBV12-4	CASTSQVGGRLNEQFF	TGTGCCAGCACCTCCCAGGTCGGCGGGAGGCTTAATGAGCAGTTCTTC
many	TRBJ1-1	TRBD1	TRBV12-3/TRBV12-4	CASRPGGTEAFF	TGTGCCAGCAGACCAGGGGGGACTGAAGCTTTCTTT
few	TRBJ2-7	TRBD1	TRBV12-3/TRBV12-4	CASSPWTGNEQYF	TGTGCCAGCAGTCCGTGGACAGGGAACGAGCAGTACTTC
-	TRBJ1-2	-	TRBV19	CASTTRDRYGYTF	TGTGCCAGTACCACCCGGGACCGCTATGGCTACACCTTC
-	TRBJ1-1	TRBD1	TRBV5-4	CASSARQGANTEAFF	TGTGCCAGCAGCGCAAGACAGGGGGCGAACACTGAAGCTTTCTTT
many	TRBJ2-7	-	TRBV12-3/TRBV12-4	CASSSRAYEQYF	TGTGCCAGCAGTTCCAGGGCCTACGAGCAGTACTTC
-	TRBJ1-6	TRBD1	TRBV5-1	CASSLRAGGDSPLHF	TGCGCCAGCAGCTTAAGGGCAGGGGGAGATTCACCCCTCCACTTT
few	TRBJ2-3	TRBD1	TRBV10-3	CAIAGPRDRSTDTQYF	TGTGCCATCGCTGGACCCCGGGACAGGAGCACAGATACGCAGTATTTT
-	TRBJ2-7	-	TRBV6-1	CASVRDHNYEQYF	TGTGCCAGCGTGCGGGACCACAACTACGAGCAGTACTTC
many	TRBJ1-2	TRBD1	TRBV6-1	CASIGQGIYGYTF	TGTGCCAGCATTGGACAGGGGATTTATGGCTACACCTTC
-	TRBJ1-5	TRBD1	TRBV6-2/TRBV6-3	CASTETGVGNQPQHF	TGTGCCAGCACCGAGACAGGGGTCGGCAATCAGCCCCAGCATTTT
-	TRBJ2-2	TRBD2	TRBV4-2	CASSQHVGTSGSSGGELFF	TGTGCCAGCAGCCAACATGTCGGGACTAGCGGGAGTTCAGGCGGGGAGCTGTTTTTT
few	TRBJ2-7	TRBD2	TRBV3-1	CASSWTSGGAPHEQYF	TGTGCCAGCAGCTGGACTAGCGGGGGGGCCCCCCACGAGCAGTACTTC
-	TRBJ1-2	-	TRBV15	CATSRVQDYDGYTF	TGTGCCACCAGCAGAGTACAGGACTATGATGGCTACACCTTC
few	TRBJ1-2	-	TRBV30	CAWSMPAGAGGYTF	TGTGCCTGGAGTATGCCGGCGGGGGCTGGTGGCTACACCTTC
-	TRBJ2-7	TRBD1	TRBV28	CASIPRGSGSYEQYF	TGTGCCAGCATTCCCAGGGGGAGCGGATCCTACGAGCAGTACTTC
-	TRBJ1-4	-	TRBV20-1	CSARSSTHEKLFF	TGCAGTGCCCGCTCCTCGACCCATGAAAAACTGTTTTTT
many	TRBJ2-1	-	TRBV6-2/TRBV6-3	CASSYFTYNEQFF	TGTGCCAGCAGTTACTTCACCTACAATGAGCAGTTCTTC
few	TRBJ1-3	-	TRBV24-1	CATSGGGSVGNTIYF	TGTGCCACCAGTGGAGGGGGATCGGTCGGAAACACCATATATTTT
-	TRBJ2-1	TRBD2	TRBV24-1	CATSSDGGGYNEQFF	TGTGCCACCAGCTCTGACGGCGGGGGGTACAATGAGCAGTTCTTC
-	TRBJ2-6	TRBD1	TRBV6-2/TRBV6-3	CASMTGTGLSGANVLTF	TGTGCCAGCATGACCGGGACAGGTCTCTCTGGGGCCAACGTCCTGACTTTC
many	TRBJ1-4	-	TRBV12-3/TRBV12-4	CASSPTGRTNEKLFF	TGTGCCAGCAGTCCCACAGGGAGAACAAATGAAAAACTGTTTTTT
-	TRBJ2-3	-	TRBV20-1	CSASGTADTQYF	TGCAGTGCTAGCGGGACGGCGGATACGCAGTATTTT
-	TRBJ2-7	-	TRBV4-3	CASSQGGGGVLYEQYF	TGCGCCAGCAGCCAAGGGGGCGGTGGGGTACTTTACGAGCAGTACTTC
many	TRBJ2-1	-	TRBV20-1	CSARDPQLSYNEQFF	TGCAGTGCTAGAGATCCCCAGCTCTCCTACAATGAGCAGTTCTTC
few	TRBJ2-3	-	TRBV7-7	CASSLTTTDTQYF	TGTGCTAGCAGCTTAACGACAACAGATACGCAGTATTTT
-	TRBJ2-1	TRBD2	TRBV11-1	CASSPFRGLAFPEQFF	TGTGCCAGCAGCCCGTTTAGGGGACTAGCGTTTCCTGAGCAGTTCTTC
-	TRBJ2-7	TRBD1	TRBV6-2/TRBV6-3	CASRTTGGRYEQYF	TGTGCCAGCAGAACTACAGGGGGCAGGTACGAGCAGTACTTC
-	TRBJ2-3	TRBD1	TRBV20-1	CSASTGQGAADTQYF	TGCAGTGCTAGTACAGGACAGGGGGCAGCAGATACGCAGTATTTT
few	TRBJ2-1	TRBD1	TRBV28	CASSFALGQGAYNEQFF	TGTGCCAGCAGTTTCGCCTTGGGACAGGGAGCCTACAATGAGCAGTTCTTC
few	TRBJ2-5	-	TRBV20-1	CSARELLGGVETQYF	TGCAGTGCTAGAGAACTACTAGGGGGGGTGGAGACCCAGTACTTC
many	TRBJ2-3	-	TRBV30	CAWTRLFTDTQYF	TGTGCCTGGACTCGGCTATTCACAGATACGCAGTATTTT
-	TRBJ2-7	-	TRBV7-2	CASIVDSSYEQYF	TGTGCCAGCATCGTAGACAGTTCCTACGAGCAGTACTTC
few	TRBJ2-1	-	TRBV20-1	CSAPLPGLAWNNEQFF	TGCAGTGCCCCACTACCAGGGCTAGCGTGGAATAATGAGCAGTTCTTC
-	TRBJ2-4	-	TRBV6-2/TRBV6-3	CASSYGGSWMYF	TGTGCCAGCAGTTACGGTGGATCGTGGATGTACTTC
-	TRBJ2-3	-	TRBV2	CASSAATQGTDTQYF	TGTGCCAGCAGTGCAGCGACTCAGGGCACAGATACGCAGTATTTT
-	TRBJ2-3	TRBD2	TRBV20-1	CSARGLLAGELTDTQYF	TGCAGTGCTAGAGGGCTACTAGCGGGAGAGCTCACAGATACGCAGTATTTT
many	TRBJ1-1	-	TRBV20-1	CSALEKGETAFF	TGCAGTGCTCTCGAGAAGGGGGAAACAGCTTTCTTT
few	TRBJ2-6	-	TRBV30	CAWSYQGGGANVLTF	TGTGCCTGGAGTTACCAGGGCGGCGGGGCCAACGTCCTGACTTTC
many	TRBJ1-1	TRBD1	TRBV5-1	CASSLQGARKTEAFF	TGCGCCAGCAGCTTACAGGGGGCTCGAAAGACTGAAGCTTTCTTT
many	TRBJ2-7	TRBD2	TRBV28	CASRKLAGPYEQYF	TGTGCCAGCAGAAAACTAGCGGGACCGTACGAGCAGTACTTC
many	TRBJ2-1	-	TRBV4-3	CASSLVPGAEQFF	TGCGCCAGCAGCCTCGTGCCGGGGGCTGAGCAGTTCTTC
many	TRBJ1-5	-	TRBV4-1	CASSQDFRDGQPQHF	TGCGCCAGCAGCCAAGATTTCAGGGACGGCCAGCCCCAGCATTTT
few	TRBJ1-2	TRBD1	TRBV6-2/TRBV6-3	CASSYEGGDYGYTF	TGTGCCAGCAGTTATGAAGGGGGCGACTATGGCTACACCTTC
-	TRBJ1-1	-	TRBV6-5	CASSYQGPNTEAFF	TGTGCCAGCAGTTACCAGGGCCCAAACACTGAAGCTTTCTTT
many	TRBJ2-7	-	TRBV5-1	CASSFTGRPYEQYF	TGCGCCAGCAGCTTCACAGGGAGACCCTACGAGCAGTACTTC
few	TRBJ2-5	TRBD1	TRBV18	CASSPRSTGGETQYF	TGTGCCAGCTCACCACGAAGTACAGGGGGGGAGACCCAGTACTTC
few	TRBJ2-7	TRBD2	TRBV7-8	CASSVRASGSYEQYF	TGTGCCAGCAGCGTTCGGGCTAGCGGCTCCTACGAGCAGTACTTC